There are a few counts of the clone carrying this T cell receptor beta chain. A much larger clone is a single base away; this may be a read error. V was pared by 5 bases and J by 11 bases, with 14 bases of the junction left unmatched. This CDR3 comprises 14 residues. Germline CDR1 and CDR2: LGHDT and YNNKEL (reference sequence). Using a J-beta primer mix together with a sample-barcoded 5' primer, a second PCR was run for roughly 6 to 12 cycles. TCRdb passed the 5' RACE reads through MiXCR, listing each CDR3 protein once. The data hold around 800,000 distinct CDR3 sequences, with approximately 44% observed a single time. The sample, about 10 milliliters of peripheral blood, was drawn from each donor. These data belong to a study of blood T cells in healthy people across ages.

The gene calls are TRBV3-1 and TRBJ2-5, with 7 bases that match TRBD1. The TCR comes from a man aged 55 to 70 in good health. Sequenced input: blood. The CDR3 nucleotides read TGTGCCAGCAGCAACTCGGGACAGAATAATGAGCAGTACTTC. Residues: CASSNSGQNNEQYF.